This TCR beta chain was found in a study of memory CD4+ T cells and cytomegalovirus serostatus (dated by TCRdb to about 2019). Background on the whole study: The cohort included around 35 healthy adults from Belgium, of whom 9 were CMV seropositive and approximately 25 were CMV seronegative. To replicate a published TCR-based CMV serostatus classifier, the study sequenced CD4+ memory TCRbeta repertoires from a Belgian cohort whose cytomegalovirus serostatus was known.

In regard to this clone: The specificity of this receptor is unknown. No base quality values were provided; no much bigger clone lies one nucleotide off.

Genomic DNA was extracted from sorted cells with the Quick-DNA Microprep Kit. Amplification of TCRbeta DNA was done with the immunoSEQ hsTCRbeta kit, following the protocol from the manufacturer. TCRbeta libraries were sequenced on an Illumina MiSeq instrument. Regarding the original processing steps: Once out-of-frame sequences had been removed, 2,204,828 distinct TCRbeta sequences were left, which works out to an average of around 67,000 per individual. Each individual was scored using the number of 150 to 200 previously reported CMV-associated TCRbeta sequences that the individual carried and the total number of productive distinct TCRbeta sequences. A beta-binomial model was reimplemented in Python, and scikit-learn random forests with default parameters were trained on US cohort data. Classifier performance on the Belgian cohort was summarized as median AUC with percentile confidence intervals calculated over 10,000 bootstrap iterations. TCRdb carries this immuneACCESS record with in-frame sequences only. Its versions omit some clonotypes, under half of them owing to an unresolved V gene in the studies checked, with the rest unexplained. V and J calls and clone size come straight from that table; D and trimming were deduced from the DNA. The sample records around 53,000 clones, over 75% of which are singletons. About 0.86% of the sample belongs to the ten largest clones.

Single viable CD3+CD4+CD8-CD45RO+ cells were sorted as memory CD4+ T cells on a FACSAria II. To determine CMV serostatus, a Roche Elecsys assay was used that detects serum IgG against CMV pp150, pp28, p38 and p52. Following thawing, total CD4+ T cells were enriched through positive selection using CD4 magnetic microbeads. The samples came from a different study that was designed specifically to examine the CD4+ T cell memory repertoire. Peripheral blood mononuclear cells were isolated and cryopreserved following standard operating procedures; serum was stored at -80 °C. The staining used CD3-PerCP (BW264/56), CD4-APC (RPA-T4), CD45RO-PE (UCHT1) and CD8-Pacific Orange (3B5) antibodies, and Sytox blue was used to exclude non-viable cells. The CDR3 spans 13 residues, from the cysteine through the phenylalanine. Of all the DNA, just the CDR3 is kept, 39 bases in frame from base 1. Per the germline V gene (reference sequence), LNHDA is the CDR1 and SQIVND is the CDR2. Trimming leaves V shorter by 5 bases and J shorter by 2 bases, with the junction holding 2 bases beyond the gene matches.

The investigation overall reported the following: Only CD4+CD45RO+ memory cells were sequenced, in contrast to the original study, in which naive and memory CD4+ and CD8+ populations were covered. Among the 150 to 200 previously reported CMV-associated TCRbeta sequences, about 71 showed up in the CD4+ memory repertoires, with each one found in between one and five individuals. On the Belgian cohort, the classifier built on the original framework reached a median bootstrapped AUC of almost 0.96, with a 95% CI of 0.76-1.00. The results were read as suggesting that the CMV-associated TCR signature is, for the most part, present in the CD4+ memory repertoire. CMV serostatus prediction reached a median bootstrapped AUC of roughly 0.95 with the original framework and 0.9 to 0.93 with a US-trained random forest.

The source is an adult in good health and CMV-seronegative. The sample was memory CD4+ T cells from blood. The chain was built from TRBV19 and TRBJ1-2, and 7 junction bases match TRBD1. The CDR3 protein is CASSVTGNYGYTF. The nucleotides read TGTGCCAGTAGTGTGACAGGGAACTATGGCTACACCTTC.